In this sample, the clone carrying this T cell receptor beta chain turned up many times. What it recognizes is unknown. TCR beta libraries were built with iRepertoire HTBI primers and Arm-PCR of CDR3 regions. TCRdb re-called the multiplex PCR reads with MiXCR, one entry per CDR3 protein. Of approximately 440,000 distinct CDR3 sequences listed, under 20% are singletons. This sample stems from a study of regulatory T cells in long-lasting Graves disease. V lost 1 base and J lost 8, with 5 bases in between. CDR1 is SNHLY and CDR2 is FYNNEI in the germline V gene. This CDR3 is built from 12 residues. Study-level results: Persistent disease favored TRBV28, TRBJ1-2 and TRBJ2-5.

As to time point: newly diagnosed GD, antithyroid drugs for less than 3 months. From PBMCs, RNA was extracted and then used to make the TCR library. Patients hailed from an endocrinology department in Xi'an, China. In addition, the sample was reused for a study of T cells in Graves' hyperthyroidism and ophthalmopathy. That report notes: The HTBI primer set drove a first-round RT-PCR of the TCR CDR3.

This sample comprised peripheral blood mononuclear cells (PBMCs), obtained at new diagnosis, from a patient treated with antithyroid drugs. The clonotype was recovered from a man aged 40-49 years with Graves disease. V usage is TRBV2 and J usage is TRBJ1-4; D is undetermined. CDR3 DNA sequence: TGTGCCAGCAGTGAAGAACCGGAAAAACTGTTTTTT. This sequence encodes CASSEEPEKLFF.